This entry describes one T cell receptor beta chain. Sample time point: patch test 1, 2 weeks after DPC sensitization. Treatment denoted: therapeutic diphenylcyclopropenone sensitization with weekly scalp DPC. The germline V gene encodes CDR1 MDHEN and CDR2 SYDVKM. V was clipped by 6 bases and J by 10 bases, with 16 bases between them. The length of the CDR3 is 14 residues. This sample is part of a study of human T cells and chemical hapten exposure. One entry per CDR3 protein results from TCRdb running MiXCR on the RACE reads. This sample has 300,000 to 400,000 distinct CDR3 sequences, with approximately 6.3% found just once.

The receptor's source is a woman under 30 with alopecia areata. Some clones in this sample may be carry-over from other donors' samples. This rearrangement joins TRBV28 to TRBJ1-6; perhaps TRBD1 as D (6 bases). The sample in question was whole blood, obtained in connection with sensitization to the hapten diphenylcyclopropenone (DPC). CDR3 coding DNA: TGTGCCAGCAGCACTCACAGGGACTCCTCACCCCTCCACTTT. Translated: CASSTHRDSSPLHF.